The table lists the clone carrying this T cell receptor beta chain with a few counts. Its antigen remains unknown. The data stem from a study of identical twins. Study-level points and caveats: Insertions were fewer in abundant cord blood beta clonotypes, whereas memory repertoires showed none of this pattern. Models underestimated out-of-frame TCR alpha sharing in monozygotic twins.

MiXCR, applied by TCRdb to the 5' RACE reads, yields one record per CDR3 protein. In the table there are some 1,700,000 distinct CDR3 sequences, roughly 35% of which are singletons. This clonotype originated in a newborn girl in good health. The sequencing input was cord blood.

CDR3 sequence (DNA): TGCGCCAGCAGCCAACCAATACTAGCCTCCAGCACAGATACGCAGTATTTT. Residues: CASSQPILASSTDTQYF. The gene calls are TRBV4-1 and TRBJ2-3, with D maybe TRBD2 (6 bases). Germline V gives CDR1 MGHRA, CDR2 YSYEKL. The V end was cut by 2 bases, the J end by 0 bases, with 15 bases between. This CDR3 has 17 amino acids.